One and the same sample provided the 6 T cell receptor beta chains below, sequenced in a study of blood T cell repertoires in COVID-19 (dated by TCRdb to the early 2020s). Library prep was done by the immunoSEQ multiplex PCR assay. In its TCRdb copy, this immuneACCESS table keeps in-frame sequences only and misses some clones. Where compared with another copy, unresolved V genes explain less than half of these, and the others have no known cause. The sample table records about 250,000 clones; around 86% of these occur just once. The top ten constitute roughly 16% of the sample. Sequencing was carried out using PBMCs or T cells enriched from blood (not recorded which). These receptors were obtained from a man aged 18 to 35 who had recovered from COVID-19.

This rearrangement joins TRBV25-1 to TRBJ1-4; 10 bases match TRBD1. This CDR3 has 15 amino acids. V dropped 4 bases and J dropped 6; count of bases not matched to a gene: 5. From germline, CDR1 is MGHDK and CDR2 SYGVNS. The CDR3 here is CASSARQGADEKLFF. The CDR3 bases are TGTGCCAGCAGTGCTCGACAGGGGGCGGATGAAAAACTGTTTTTT.

This sequence joins TRBV28 and TRBJ1-5, with 8 bases lining up with TRBD1. The length of the CDR3 is 15 residues. Germline-derived CDR1 and CDR2 are MDHEN and SYDVKM. Trimming removed 5 bases from V and 3 bases from J; junction bases left unmatched: 6. This CDR3 reads CASSRPDRDNQPQHF. The CDR3 DNA follows: TGTGCCAGCAGTAGGCCGGACAGGGACAATCAGCCCCAGCATTTT.

V is TRBV5-5 and J is TRBJ2-7; 7 nucleotides agree with TRBD1. Germline V gives CDR1 SGHKS, CDR2 YYEKEE (reference sequence). The CDR3 spans 14 residues. Trimming took 2 bases from V and 3 from J; bases not matched to a gene: 5. The CDR3 reads CASSFTGQSYEQYF. CDR3 in DNA: TGTGCCAGCAGCTTCACGGGACAGAGCTACGAGCAGTACTTC.

The V gene is TRBV5-4, the J gene TRBJ2-2; TRBD2 matches at 8 bases. The CDR3 sequence is 15 residues long. Germline loops: CDR1 SGHNT, CDR2 YYREEE (reference sequence). With 3 bases clipped from V and 4 bases from J, the junction kept 5 bases outside the gene matches. The CDR3 coding sequence is TGTGCCAGCAGCTCCCGGGGGGGCGCCACCGGGGAGCTGTTTTTT. Protein sequence: CASSSRGGATGELFF.

CDR3 region: CASSQGLAGIYEQYF. DNA of the CDR3: TGCGCCAGCAGCCAAGGTCTAGCGGGAATATACGAGCAGTACTTC. The V gene is TRBV4-1, the J gene TRBJ2-7; 9 bases map to TRBD2. Germline V gene sequence: CDR1 MGHRA, CDR2 YSYEKL. The CDR3 spans 15 residues. V was pared by 1 base and J by 4 bases, with 5 bases of the junction left unmatched.

The rearrangement uses TRBV5-1 and TRBJ1-4, with D unresolved. CDR3 length equals 13 residues. V was cut by 4 bases and J by 8 bases, with 12 bases left in between. Per germline, CDR1 SGHRS and CDR2 YFSETQ. CDR3 nucleotides: TGCGCCAGCAGCCCGGGGTTGCAGGAAAAACTGTTTTTT. Protein: CASSPGLQEKLFF.